This T cell receptor (beta chain) was sequenced during a study of vaccination and CD4 T cells after COVID-19. Study details: Post-diagnosis, post-COVID samples were collected after a median approximately 100 days, ranging 35 to 161. The stimulating agents, overlapping spike peptides, came from SARS-CoV-2, HCoV-NL63, HCoV-OC43 and HCoV-229E.

Stated time point: late sampling 161 to 241 days after vaccination in three convalescent patients. Specified treatment: roughly 10-day PBMC culture with coronavirus spike peptide pools or control peptides (ViraFEST assay). Expansion of antigen-specific T cells with peptide pools by ViraFEST preceded sequencing of TCRs. Comment on this clonotype: Antigen specificity is unknown.

The CDR3 consists of 14 residues. The germline V gene has CDR1 LGHNA and CDR2 YNFKEQ. The V segment lost 2 bases and the J segment 2 bases; nucleotides outside the gene matches: 2. With the Oncomine TCR Beta short-read assay, DNA from cultured CD4+ T cells was sequenced. TCRdb passed the PCR reads through MiXCR, listing each CDR3 protein once. The table shows 25,000 to 30,000 distinct CDR3 sequences, with around two fifths occurring only once. The sample here was CD4+ T cells from blood, cultured in vitro, taken about 7 months after SARS-CoV-2 vaccination. The chain has TRBV4-2 and TRBJ2-7; 8 bases match TRBD1. This sequence was found in a human donor who had recovered from COVID-19. The CDR3 coding sequence is TGTGCCAGCAGCCAACCACAGGGGGCCTACGAGCAGTACTTC. Residues: CASSQPQGAYEQYF.